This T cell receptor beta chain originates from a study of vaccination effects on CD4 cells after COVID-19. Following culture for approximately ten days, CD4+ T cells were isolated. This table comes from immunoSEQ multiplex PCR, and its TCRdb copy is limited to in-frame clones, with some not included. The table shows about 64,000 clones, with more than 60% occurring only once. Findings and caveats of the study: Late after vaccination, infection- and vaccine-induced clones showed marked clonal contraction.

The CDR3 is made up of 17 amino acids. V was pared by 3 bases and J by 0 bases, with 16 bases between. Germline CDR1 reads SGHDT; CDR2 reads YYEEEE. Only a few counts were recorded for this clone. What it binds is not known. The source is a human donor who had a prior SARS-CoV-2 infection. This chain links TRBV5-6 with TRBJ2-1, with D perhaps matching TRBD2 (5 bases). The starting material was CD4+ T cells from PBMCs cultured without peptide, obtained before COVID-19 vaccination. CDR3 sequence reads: CASSSWTQPSSYNEQFF. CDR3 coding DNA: TGTGCCAGCAGCTCTTGGACTCAGCCGAGCTCCTACAATGAGCAGTTCTTC. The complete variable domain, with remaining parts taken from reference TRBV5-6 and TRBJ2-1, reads DAGVTQSPTHLIKTRGQQVTLRCSPKSGHDTVSWYQQALGQGPQFIFQYYEEEERQRGNFPDRFSGHQFPNYSSELNVNALLLGDSALYLCASSSWTQPSSYNEQFFGPGTRLTVL.